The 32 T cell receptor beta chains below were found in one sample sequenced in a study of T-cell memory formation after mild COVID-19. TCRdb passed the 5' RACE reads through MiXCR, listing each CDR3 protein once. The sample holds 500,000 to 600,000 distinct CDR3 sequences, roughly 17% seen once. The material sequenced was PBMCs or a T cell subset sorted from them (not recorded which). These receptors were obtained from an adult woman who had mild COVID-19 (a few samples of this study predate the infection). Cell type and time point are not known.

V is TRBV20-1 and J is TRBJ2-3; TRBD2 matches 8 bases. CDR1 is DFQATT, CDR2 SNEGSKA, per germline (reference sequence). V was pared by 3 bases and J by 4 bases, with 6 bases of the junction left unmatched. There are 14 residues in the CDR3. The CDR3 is CSASPAGVPDTQYF. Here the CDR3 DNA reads TGCAGTGCTAGCCCAGCGGGGGTTCCAGATACGCAGTATTTT.

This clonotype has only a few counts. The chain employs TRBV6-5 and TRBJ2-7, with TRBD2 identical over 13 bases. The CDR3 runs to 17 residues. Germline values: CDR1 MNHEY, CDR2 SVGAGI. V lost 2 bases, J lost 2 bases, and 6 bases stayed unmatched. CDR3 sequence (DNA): TGTGCCAGCAGTTACACCCGAGGGACTAGCGGGGCCTACGAGCAGTACTTC. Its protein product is CASSYTRGTSGAYEQYF.

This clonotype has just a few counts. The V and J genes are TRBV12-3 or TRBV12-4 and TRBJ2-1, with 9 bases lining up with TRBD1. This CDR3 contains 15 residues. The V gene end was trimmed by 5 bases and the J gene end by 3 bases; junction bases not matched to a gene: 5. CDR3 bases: TGTGCCAGCAGTGGGACAGGGAGGGGCTACAATGAGCAGTTCTTC. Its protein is CASSGTGRGYNEQFF.

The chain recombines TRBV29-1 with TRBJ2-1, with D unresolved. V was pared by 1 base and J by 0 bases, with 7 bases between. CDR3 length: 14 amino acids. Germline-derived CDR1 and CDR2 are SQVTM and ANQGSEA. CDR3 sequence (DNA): TGCAGCGTTGAAGTACAGAGCTCCTACAATGAGCAGTTCTTC. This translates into CSVEVQSSYNEQFF.

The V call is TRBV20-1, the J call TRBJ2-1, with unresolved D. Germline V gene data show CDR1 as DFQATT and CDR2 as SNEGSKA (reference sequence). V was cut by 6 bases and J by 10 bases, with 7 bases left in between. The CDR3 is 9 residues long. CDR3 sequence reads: CSAEQEQFF. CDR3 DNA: TGCAGTGCCGAACAGGAGCAGTTCTTC.

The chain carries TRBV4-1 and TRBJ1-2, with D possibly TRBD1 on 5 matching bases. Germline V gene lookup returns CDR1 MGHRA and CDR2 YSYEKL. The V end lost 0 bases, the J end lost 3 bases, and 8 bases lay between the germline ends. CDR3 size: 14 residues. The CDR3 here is CASSQDEGHYGYTF. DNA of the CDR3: TGCGCCAGCAGCCAAGACGAGGGACACTATGGCTACACCTTC.

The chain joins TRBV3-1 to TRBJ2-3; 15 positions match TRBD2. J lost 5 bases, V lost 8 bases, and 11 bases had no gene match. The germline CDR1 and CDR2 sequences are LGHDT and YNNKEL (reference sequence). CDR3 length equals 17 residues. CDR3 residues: CASSSQGLAGGVDTQYF. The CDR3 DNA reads TGTGCCAGCTCGTCCCAGGGACTAGCGGGGGGTGTAGATACGCAGTATTTT.

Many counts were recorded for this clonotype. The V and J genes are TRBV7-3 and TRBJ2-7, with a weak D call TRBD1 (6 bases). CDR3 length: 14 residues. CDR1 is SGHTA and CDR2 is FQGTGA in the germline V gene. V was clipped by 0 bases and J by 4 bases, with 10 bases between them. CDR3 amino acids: CASSLTGGRYEQYF. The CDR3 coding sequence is TGTGCCAGCAGCTTAACAGGGGGTCGGTACGAGCAGTACTTC.

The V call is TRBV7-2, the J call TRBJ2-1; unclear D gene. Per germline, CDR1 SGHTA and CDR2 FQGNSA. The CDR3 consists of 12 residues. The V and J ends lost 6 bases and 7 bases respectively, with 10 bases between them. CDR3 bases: TGTGCCAGCAGTCCCATGAGGAATGAGCAGTTCTTC. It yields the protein CASSPMRNEQFF.

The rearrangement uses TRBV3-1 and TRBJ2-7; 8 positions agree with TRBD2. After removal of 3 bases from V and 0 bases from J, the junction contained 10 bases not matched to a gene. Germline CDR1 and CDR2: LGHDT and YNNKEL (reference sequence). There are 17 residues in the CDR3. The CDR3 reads CASSHYSTGTSSYEQYF. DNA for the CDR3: TGTGCCAGCAGCCACTATTCCACCGGGACTAGCTCCTACGAGCAGTACTTC.

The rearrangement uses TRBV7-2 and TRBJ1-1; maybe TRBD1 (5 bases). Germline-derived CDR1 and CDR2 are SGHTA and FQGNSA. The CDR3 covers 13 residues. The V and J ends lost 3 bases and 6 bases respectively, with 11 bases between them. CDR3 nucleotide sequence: TGTGCCAGCAGCTTTAGGGGTGGGGCTGAAGCTTTCTTT. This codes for CASSFRGGAEAFF. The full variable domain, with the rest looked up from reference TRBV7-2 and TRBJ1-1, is GAGVSQSPSNKVTEKGKDVELRCDPISGHTALYWYRQSLGQGLEFLIYFQGNSAPDKSGLPSDRFSAERTGGSVSTLTIQRTQQEDSAVYLCASSFRGGAEAFFGQGTRLTVV.

The CDR3 loop is CASSQDSLAFGNTGELFF. The CDR3 DNA is TGTGCCAGCAGCCAAGATTCGCTAGCGTTTGGGAACACCGGGGAGCTGTTTTTT. V and J are TRBV3-1 and TRBJ2-2; maybe TRBD2 (6 bases). Trimming stripped 0 bases from V and 1 base from J, with 15 bases between. The length of the CDR3 is 18 residues. Germline CDR1 reads LGHDT; CDR2 reads YNNKEL (reference sequence). Drawing the rest from reference TRBV3-1 and TRBJ2-2, the complete variable domain is DTAVSQTPKYLVTQMGNDKSIKCEQNLGHDTMYWYKQDSKKFLKIMFSYNNKELIINETVPNRFSPKSPDKAHLNLHINSLELGDSAVYFCASSQDSLAFGNTGELFFGEGSRLTVL.

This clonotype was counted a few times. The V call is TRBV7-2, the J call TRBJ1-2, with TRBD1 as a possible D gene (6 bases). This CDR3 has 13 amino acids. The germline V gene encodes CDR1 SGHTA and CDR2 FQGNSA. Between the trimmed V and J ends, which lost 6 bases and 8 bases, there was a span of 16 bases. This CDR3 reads CASSRTELRGYTF. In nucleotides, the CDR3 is TGTGCCAGCAGTCGGACAGAGCTCCGCGGCTACACCTTC. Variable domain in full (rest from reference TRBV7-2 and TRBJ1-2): GAGVSQSPSNKVTEKGKDVELRCDPISGHTALYWYRQSLGQGLEFLIYFQGNSAPDKSGLPSDRFSAERTGGSVSTLTIQRTQQEDSAVYLCASSRTELRGYTFGSGTRLTVV.

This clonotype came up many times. As DNA, the CDR3 is TGTGCCACCAGTGATTTGTACGAGGGAGGACTTTTTATGCAGTTCTTC. This sequence encodes CATSDLYEGGLFMQFF. This rearrangement joins TRBV24-1 to TRBJ2-1; the D gene is possibly TRBD2 (6 bases). V lost 0 bases, J lost 12 bases, and 20 bases lay in between. Germline CDR1 reads KGHDR; CDR2 reads SFDVKD. The CDR3 runs to 16 residues.

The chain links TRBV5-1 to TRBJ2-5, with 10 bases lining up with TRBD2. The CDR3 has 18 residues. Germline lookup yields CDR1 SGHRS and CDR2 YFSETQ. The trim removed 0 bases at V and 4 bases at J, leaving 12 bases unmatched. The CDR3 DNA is TGCGCCAGCAGCTTGGCTCTAGCGGGAGTCGTGAGGGGAGAGACCCAGTACTTC. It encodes CASSLALAGVVRGETQYF.

CDR3 in DNA: TGCAGTGCTAACAGGGGACTAGCCTTCAATGAGCAGTTCTTC. Translating it yields CSANRGLAFNEQFF. This sequence joins TRBV20-1 and TRBJ2-1; the match to TRBD2 covers 9 bases. This CDR3 has 14 residues. Germline CDR1 and CDR2: DFQATT and SNEGSKA (reference sequence). Losses at the gene ends were 4 bases for V and 6 bases for J; bases not matched to a gene: 7.

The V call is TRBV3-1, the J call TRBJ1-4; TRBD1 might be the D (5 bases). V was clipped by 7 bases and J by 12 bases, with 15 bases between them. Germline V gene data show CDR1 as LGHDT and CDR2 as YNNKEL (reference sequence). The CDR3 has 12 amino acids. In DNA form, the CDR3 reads TGTGCCAGCACCCGTCAGGGTTACCAACTGTTTTTT. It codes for CASTRQGYQLFF.

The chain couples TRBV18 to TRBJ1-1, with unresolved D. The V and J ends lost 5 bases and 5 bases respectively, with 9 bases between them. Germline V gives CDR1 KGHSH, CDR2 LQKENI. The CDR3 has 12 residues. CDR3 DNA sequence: TGTGCCAGCTCATCTCCTATTACTGAAGCTTTCTTT. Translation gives CASSSPITEAFF.

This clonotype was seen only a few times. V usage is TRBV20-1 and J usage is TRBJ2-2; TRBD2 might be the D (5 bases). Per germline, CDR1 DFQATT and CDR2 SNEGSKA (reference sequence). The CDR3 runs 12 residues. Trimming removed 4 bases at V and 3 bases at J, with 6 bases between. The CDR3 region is CSATRDTGELFF. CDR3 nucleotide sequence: TGCAGTGCTACGCGGGACACCGGGGAGCTGTTTTTT.

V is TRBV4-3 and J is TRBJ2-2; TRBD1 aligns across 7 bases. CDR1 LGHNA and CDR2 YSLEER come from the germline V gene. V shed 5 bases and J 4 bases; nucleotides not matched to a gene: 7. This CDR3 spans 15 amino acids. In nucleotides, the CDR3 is TGCGCCAGCAGCTGGGACAGACCACCCACCGGGGAGCTGTTTTTT. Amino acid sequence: CASSWDRPPTGELFF.

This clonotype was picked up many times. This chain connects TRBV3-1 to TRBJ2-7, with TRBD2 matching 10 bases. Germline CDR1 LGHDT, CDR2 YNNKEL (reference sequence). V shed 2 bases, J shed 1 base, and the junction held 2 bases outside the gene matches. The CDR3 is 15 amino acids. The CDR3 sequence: CASSQRTSGSYEQYF. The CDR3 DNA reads TGTGCCAGCAGCCAAAGGACTAGCGGATCCTACGAGCAGTACTTC.

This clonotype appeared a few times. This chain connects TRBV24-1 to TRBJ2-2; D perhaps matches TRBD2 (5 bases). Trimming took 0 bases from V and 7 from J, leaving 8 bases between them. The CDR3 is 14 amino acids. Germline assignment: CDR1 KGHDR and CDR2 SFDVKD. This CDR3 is CATSDLRGIGELFF. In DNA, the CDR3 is TGTGCCACCAGTGATTTGCGGGGTATCGGGGAGCTGTTTTTT.

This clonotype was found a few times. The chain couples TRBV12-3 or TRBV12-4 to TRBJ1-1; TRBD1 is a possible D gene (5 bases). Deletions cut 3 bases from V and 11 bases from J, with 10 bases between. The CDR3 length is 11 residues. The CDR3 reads CASSFGDGAFF. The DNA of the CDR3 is TGTGCCAGCAGTTTCGGGGACGGGGCTTTCTTT.

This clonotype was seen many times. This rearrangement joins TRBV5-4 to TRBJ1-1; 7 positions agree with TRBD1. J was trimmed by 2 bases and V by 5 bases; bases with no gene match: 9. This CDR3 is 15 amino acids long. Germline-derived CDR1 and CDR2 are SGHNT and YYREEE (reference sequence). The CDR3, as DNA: TGTGCCAGCAGTTCAGACAGGGCCATAAACACTGAAGCTTTCTTT. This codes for CASSSDRAINTEAFF.

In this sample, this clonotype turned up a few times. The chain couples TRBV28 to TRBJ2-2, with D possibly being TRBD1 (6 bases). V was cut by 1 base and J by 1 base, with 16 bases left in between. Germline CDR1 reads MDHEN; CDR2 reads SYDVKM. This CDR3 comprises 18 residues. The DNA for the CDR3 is TGTGCCAGCAGTTTATTGGCCAGGGGCTTCGAGAACACCGGGGAGCTGTTTTTT. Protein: CASSLLARGFENTGELFF.

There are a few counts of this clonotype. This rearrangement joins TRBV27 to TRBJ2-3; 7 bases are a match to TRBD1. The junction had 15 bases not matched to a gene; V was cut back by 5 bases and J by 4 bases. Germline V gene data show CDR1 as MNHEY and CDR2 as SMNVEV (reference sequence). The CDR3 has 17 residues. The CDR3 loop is CASSPPGWDRRSDTQYF. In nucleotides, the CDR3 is TGTGCCAGCAGTCCACCTGGTTGGGACAGAAGATCAGATACGCAGTATTTT.

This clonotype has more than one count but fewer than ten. The CDR3 region is CAWSEQGAGGYTF. As DNA, the CDR3 is TGTGCCTGGAGTGAACAGGGGGCGGGAGGCTACACCTTC. The V and J genes are TRBV30 and TRBJ1-2, with 9 nucleotides matching TRBD1. Germline V gene sequence: CDR1 GTSNPN, CDR2 SVGIG (reference sequence). The V segment lost 1 base and the J segment 8 bases; nucleotides outside the gene matches: 5. There are 13 residues in the CDR3.

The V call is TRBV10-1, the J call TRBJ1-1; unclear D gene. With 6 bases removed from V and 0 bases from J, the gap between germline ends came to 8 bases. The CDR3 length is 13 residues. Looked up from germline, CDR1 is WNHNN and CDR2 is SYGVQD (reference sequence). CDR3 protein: CASRIPLNTEAFF. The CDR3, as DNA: TGCGCCAGCAGGATTCCGTTGAACACTGAAGCTTTCTTT.

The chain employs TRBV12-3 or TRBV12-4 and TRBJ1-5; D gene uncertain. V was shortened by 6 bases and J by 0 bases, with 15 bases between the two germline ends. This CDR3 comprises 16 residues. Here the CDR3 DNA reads TGTGCCAGCAGCACTGGAGGGTTTTATAGCAATCAGCCCCAGCATTTT. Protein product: CASSTGGFYSNQPQHF.

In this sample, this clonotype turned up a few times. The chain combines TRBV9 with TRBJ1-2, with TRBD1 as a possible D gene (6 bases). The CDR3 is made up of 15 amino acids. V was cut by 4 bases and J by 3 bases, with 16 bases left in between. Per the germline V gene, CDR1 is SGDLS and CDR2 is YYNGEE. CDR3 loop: CASSSGTSLDYGYTF. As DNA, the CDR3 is TGTGCCAGCAGCTCCGGGACATCCTTGGACTATGGCTACACCTTC. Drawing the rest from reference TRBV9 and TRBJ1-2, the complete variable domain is DSGVTQTPKHLITATGQRVTLRCSPRSGDLSVYWYQQSLDQGLQFLIQYYNGEERAKGNILERFSAQQFPDLHSELNLSSLELGDSALYFCASSSGTSLDYGYTFGSGTRLTVV.

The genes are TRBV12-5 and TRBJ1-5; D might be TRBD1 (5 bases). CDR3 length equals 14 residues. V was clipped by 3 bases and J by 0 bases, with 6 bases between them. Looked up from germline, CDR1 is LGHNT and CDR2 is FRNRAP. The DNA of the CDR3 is TGTGCTAGTGGTTTCGGGGGTAGCAATCAGCCCCAGCATTTT. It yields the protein CASGFGGSNQPQHF.

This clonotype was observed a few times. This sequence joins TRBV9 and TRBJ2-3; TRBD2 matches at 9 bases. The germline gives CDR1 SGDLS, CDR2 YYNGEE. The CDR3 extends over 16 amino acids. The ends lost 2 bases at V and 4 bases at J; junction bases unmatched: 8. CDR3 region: CASSVLAGDRADTQYF. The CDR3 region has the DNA TGTGCCAGCAGCGTCTTAGCGGGAGACAGGGCAGATACGCAGTATTTT.